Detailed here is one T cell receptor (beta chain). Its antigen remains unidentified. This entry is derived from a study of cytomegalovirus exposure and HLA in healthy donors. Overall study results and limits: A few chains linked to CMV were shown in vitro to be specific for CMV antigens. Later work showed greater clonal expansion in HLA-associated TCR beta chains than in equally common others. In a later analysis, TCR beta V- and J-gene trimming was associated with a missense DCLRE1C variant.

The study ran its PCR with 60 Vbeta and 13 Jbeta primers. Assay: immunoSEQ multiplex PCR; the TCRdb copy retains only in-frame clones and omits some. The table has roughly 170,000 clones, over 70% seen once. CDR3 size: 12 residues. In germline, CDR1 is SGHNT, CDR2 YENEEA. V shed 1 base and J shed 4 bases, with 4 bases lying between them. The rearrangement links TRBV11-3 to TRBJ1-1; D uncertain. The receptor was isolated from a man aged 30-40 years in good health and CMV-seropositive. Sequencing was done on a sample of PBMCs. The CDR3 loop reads CASSLVGTEAFF. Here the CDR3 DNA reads TGTGCCAGCAGCTTAGTCGGCACTGAAGCTTTCTTT.